These 11 T cell receptor beta chains originate from one sample sequenced in a study of regulatory T cells in long-lasting Graves disease. The time point here: newly diagnosed GD, antithyroid drugs for less than 3 months. The TCR library used RNA extracted from PBMCs. HTBI primers from iRepertoire and Arm-PCR of CDR3 regions yielded the TCR beta libraries. MiXCR, applied by TCRdb to the multiplex PCR reads, yields one record per CDR3 protein. This sample has about 300,000 distinct CDR3 sequences, with roughly 18% found just once. The material sequenced was peripheral blood mononuclear cells (PBMCs), taken at new diagnosis, from a patient treated with antithyroid drugs. These receptors originate from a female donor with Graves disease.

J is TRBJ1-5 and V is TRBV9, with 9 bases that match TRBD1. J was trimmed by 7 bases and V by 5 bases; bases with no gene match: 7. This CDR3 region has 14 residues. Germline assignment: CDR1 SGDLS and CDR2 YYNGEE. The chain's CDR3 is CASSLTGGQQPQHF. The CDR3 DNA sequence: TGTGCCAGCAGTTTAACAGGGGGCCAACAGCCCCAGCATTTT.

The chain combines TRBV5-1 with TRBJ2-2; 9 nucleotides line up with TRBD2. The CDR3 consists of 20 residues. V lost 4 bases to trimming and J lost 6 bases; unmatched junction nucleotides: 22. CDR1 and CDR2 from the germline V gene are SGHRS and YFSETQ. The CDR3 DNA is TGCGCCAGCAGCCCTTCCCCGGGACTAGCCATGGGAGGCTACTCCGGGGAGCTGTTTTTT. It translates to CASSPSPGLAMGGYSGELFF.

Notes on this clonotype: The conserved final phenylalanine or tryptophan is absent from the CDR3, which likely points to a read error. V is TRBV24-1 and J is TRBJ1-6; D possibly corresponds to TRBD1 (5 bases). This CDR3 is built from 16 residues. Per the germline V gene, CDR1 is KGHDR and CDR2 is SFDVKD. The V gene lost 4 bases and the J gene lost 4 bases, with 13 bases spanning the gap. The CDR3 region has the DNA TGTGCCACCAGTGAACCCGGACACGAGTATAATTCACCCCTCCACTTG. This sequence encodes CATSEPGHEYNSPLHL.

The chain links TRBV9 to TRBJ2-2; D gene ambiguous. This CDR3 contains 16 residues. The V end lost 4 bases, the J end lost 0 bases, and 13 bases lay between the germline ends. Germline V gene sequence: CDR1 SGDLS, CDR2 YYNGEE. The CDR3 nucleotides read TGTGCCAGCAGCCCTCACCTGACCTCGAACACCGGGGAGCTGTTTTTT. It translates to CASSPHLTSNTGELFF.

This clonotype was observed many times. The rearrangement joins TRBV20-1 to TRBJ2-5; D might be TRBD1 (6 bases). Germline V gives CDR1 DFQATT, CDR2 SNEGSKA (reference sequence). V lost 1 base and J 5 bases, leaving 8 bases between the germline ends. CDR3 length: 12 residues. The CDR3 DNA reads as TGCAGTGCTAGAGGGACAGTGGAGACCCAGTACTTC. Its protein product is CSARGTVETQYF.

This clonotype occurred many times. Here the CDR3 DNA reads TGTGCCAGCAGTTACGGGCCCCCACAAGCGACAGATACGCAGTATTTT. Translating gives CASSYGPPQATDTQYF. The chain joins TRBV6-5 to TRBJ2-3; no clear D. The CDR3 contains 16 residues. Germline V lookup: CDR1 MNHEY, CDR2 SVGAGI. V dropped 2 bases and J dropped 3 bases, with 15 bases sitting between them.

This clonotype was found many times. V gene TRBV6-1 combines with J gene TRBJ2-7, with TRBD2 as a possible D gene (5 bases). V lost 8 bases, J lost 6 bases, and 29 bases lay in between. Germline values: CDR1 MNHNS, CDR2 SASEGT. The CDR3 consists of 17 residues. In nucleotides, the CDR3 is TGTGCCAGCGGCCGCGGGTTTATGGGCAGTTACTTTTCCGAGCAGTACTTC. It codes for CASGRGFMGSYFSEQYF.

This rearrangement joins TRBV2 to TRBJ2-1; 8 nucleotides match TRBD2. CDR3 length: 14 residues. Germline loops: CDR1 SNHLY, CDR2 FYNNEI. Trimming cost V 6 bases and J 8 bases; bases outside gene matches: 9. For the CDR3, the DNA is TGTGCCAGCAGACCGTCGGGGGGGAGCGATGAGCAGTTCTTC. Translation: CASRPSGGSDEQFF.

With respect to this clonotype: This probably arose from a read error, given a far larger clone one base away. The chain carries TRBV2 and TRBJ2-7; 9 bases line up with TRBD2. Germline lookup yields CDR1 SNHLY and CDR2 FYNNEI. This CDR3 contains 15 residues. The junction had 13 bases not matched to a gene; V was cut back by 6 bases and J by 7 bases. The CDR3 DNA follows: TGTGCCAGCAGCCCTAGCGGGATTGCGTACAATGAGCAGTACTTC. Translated: CASSPSGIAYNEQYF.

This clonotype showed up many times. This chain joins TRBV12-3 or TRBV12-4 and TRBJ1-2; D is perhaps TRBD1 (5 bases). Trimming took 6 bases from V and 4 from J, leaving 15 bases between them. The CDR3 is 14 amino acids. The DNA of the CDR3 is TGTGCCAGCAGCTGGGGGTTCGACAGCTATGGCTACACCTTC. Its translation: CASSWGFDSYGYTF.

This clonotype was recorded at least ten times. This chain uses TRBV7-6 with TRBJ2-5; D is possibly TRBD2 (5 bases). Germline V lookup: CDR1 SGHVS, CDR2 FNYEAQ. This CDR3 is built from 14 residues. The V end was cut by 5 bases, the J end by 3 bases, with 13 bases between. The CDR3 loop is CASSPRAGEETQYF. The CDR3 DNA reads as TGTGCCAGCAGCCCCCGTGCGGGCGAAGAGACCCAGTACTTC.